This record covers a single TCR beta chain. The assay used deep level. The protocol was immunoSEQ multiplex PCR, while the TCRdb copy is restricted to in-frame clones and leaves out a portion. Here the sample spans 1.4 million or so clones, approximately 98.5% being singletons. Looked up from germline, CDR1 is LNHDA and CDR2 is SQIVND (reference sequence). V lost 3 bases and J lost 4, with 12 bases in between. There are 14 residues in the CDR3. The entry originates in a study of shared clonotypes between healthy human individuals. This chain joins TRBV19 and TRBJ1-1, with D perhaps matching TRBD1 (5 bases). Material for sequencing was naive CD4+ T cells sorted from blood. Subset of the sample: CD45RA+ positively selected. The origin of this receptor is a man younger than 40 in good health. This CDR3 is CASSIQGPSTEAFF. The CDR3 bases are TGTGCCAGTAGTATCCAGGGCCCGAGCACTGAAGCTTTCTTT.